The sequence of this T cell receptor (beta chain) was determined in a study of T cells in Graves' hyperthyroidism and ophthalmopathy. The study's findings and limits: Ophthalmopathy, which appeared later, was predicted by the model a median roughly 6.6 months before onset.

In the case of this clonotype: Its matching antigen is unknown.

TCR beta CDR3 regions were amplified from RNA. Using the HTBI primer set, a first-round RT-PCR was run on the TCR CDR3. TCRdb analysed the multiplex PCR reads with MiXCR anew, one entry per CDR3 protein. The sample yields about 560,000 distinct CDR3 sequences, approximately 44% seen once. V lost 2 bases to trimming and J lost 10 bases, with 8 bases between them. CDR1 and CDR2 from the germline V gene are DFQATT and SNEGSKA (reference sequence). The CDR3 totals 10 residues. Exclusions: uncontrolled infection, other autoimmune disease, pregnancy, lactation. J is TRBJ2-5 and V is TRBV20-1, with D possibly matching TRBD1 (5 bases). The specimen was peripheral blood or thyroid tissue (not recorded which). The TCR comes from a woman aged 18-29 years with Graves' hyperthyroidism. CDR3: CSARPGIQYF. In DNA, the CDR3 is TGCAGTGCTAGACCAGGGATCCAGTACTTC.